The entry that follows covers one TCR beta chain sequence. The data derive from a study of cytotoxic CD8 clonotypes in ibrutinib-treated CLL. CDR1 is MNHEY and CDR2 is SVGAGI in the germline V gene. This CDR3 has 14 amino acids. Trimming stripped 6 bases from V and 3 bases from J, with 15 bases between. Sequencing was performed with immunoSEQ multiplex PCR; in TCRdb, only in-frame clones are kept and a portion is missing. Of about 160,000 clones listed, 84% are singletons. The receptor was isolated from a human donor with chronic lymphocytic leukemia. The material was PBMCs, obtained after 24 months of ibrutinib treatment. The V gene is TRBV6-5, the J gene TRBJ2-7; tentatively, D is TRBD2 (6 bases). CDR3: CASRLDGGRYEQYF. CDR3 DNA: TGTGCCAGCAGGTTAGACGGGGGTCGCTACGAGCAGTACTTC.